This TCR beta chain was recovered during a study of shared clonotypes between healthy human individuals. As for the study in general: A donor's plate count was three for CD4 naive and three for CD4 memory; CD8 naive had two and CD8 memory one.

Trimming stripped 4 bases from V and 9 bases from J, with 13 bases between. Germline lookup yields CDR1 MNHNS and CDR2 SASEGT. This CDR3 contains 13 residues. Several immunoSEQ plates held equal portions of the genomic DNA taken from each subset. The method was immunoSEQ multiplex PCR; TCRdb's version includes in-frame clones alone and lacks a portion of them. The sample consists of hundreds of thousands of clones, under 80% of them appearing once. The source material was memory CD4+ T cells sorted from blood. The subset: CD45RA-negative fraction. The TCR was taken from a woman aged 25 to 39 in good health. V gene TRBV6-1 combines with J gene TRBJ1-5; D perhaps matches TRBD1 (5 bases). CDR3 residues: CASSGEGWLPQHF. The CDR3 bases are TGTGCCAGCAGTGGGGAGGGGTGGTTGCCCCAGCATTTT.